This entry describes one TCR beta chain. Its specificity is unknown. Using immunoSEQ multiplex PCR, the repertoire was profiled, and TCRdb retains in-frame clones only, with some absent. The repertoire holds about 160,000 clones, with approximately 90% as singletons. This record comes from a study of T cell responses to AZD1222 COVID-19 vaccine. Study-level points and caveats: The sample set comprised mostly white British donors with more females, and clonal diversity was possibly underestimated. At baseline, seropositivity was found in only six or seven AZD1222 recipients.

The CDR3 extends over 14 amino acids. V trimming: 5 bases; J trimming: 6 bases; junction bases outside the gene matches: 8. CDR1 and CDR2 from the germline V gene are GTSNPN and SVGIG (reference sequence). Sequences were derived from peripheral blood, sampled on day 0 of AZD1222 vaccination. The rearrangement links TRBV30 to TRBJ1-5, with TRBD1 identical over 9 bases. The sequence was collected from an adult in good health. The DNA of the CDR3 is TGTGCCTGGGGGACAGGGAGGGTCGGTCAGCCCCAGCATTTT. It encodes CAWGTGRVGQPQHF.